This T cell receptor beta chain was captured by sequencing in a study of blood T cell repertoires in COVID-19. Per the germline V gene, CDR1 is SNHLY and CDR2 is FYNNEI. The CDR3 spans 15 residues. V lost 6 bases to trimming and J lost 2 bases; unmatched junction nucleotides: 3. Sequencing was performed with immunoSEQ multiplex PCR; in TCRdb, only in-frame clones are kept and a portion is missing. The data hold a few hundred thousand clones, with 75% to 85% observed a single time. The J gene is TRBJ2-3, the V gene TRBV2; the match to TRBD2 covers 12 bases. The origin of this receptor is a human donor in a cohort sampled during active COVID-19. Sequencing used peripheral blood. The CDR3 nucleotides read TGTGCCAGCAGGAGACTAGCGGGGGTCACAGATACGCAGTATTTT. Translation: CASRRLAGVTDTQYF.